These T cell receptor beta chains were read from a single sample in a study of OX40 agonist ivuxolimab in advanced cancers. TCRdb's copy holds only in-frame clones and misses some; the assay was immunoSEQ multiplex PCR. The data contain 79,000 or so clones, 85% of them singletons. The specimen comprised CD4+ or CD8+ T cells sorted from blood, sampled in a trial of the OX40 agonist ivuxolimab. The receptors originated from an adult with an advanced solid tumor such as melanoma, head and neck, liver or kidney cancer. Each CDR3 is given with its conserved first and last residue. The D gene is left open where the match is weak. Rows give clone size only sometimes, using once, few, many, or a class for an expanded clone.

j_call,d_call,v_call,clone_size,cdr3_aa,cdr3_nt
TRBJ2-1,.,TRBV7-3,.,CASSSQGNEQFF,TGTGCCAGCAGCTCCCAGGGGAATGAGCAGTTCTTC
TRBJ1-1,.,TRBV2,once,CASRGPGSGAFF,TGTGCCAGCAGGGGGCCAGGGAGCGGAGCTTTCTTT
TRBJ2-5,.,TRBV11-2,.,CASSFQGGRETQYF,TGTGCCAGCAGCTTCCAGGGGGGAAGGGAGACCCAGTACTTC
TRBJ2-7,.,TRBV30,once,CACIGGRSSYEQYF,TGTGCCTGCATTGGCGGCCGGAGCTCCTACGAGCAGTACTTC
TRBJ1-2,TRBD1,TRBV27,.,CASSLRWGTGNYGYTF,TGTGCCAGCAGTTTAAGGTGGGGGACAGGGAATTATGGCTACACCTTC
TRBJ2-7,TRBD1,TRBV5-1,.,CASSGTGGIDEQYF,TGCGCCAGCAGCGGGACAGGGGGTATCGACGAGCAGTACTTC
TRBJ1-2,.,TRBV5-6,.,CASSLDQVAGYTF,TGTGCCAGCAGCTTGGACCAGGTCGCTGGCTACACCTTC
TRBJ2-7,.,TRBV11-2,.,CASSLEGGAYEQYF,TGTGCCAGCAGCTTAGAGGGAGGTGCCTACGAGCAGTACTTC
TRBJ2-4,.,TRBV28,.,CASRQYKNIQYF,TGTGCCAGCAGGCAGTACAAAAACATTCAGTACTTC
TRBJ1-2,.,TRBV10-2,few,CASSQDSSNYGYTF,TGCGCCAGCAGTCAGGACAGCTCTAACTATGGCTACACCTTC
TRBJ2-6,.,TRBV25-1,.,CASSNNLTGQSRANVLTF,TGTGCCAGCAGTAACAACTTAACTGGACAAAGTCGGGCCAACGTCCTGACTTTC
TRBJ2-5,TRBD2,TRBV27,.,CASSLSLAGAKRGTQYF,TGTGCCAGCAGTTTATCGCTAGCGGGGGCCAAAAGGGGGACCCAGTACTTC
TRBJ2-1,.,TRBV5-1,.,CASSSYRQSEQFF,TGCGCCAGCAGCTCTTACAGACAAAGTGAGCAGTTCTTC
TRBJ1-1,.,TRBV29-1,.,CSVVGRAVGTEAFF,TGCAGCGTGGTCGGCAGGGCAGTAGGCACTGAAGCTTTCTTT
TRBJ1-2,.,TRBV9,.,CASEGTREGYGYTF,TGTGCCAGCGAAGGCACCAGGGAGGGCTATGGCTACACCTTC
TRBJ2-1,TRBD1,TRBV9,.,CASSVMGQGKDEQFF,TGTGCCAGCAGCGTTATGGGACAGGGGAAAGATGAGCAGTTCTTC
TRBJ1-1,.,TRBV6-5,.,CASSRGLVNTEAFF,TGTGCCAGCAGTCGGGGACTAGTGAACACTGAAGCTTTCTTT